One sample yielded the 18 T cell receptor beta chains listed below, sequenced in a study of early T cells in non-severe SARS-CoV-2 infection. TCRdb processed the 5' RACE reads anew with MiXCR; each CDR3 protein has one entry. Altogether 50,000 to 60,000 distinct CDR3 sequences are present, 6.2% being singletons, with the ten largest covering approximately 4.1%. The sequenced material came from whole blood. The receptor source for this set is an adult who was a healthcare worker with PCR-confirmed SARS-CoV-2 infection or an uninfected control (not recorded which).

This clonotype came up a few times. The chain carries TRBV5-6 and TRBJ2-1; D is unresolved. The germline V gene has CDR1 SGHDT and CDR2 YYEEEE. The ends were cut back, 0 bases at V and 1 base at J, with 11 bases in the middle. The CDR3 spans 16 residues. CDR3: CASSLVGGISYNEQFF. The CDR3 DNA follows: TGTGCCAGCAGCTTGGTAGGTGGGATTTCCTACAATGAGCAGTTCTTC.

This clonotype was observed a few times. The chain recombines TRBV12-3 or TRBV12-4 with TRBJ2-1; tentatively, D is TRBD2 (6 bases). V lost 2 bases and J lost 10, with 15 bases in between. This CDR3 comprises 14 residues. CDR3 sequence: CASSLRASAHEQFF. The CDR3 DNA follows: TGTGCCAGCAGTTTACGGGCTAGCGCCCACGAGCAGTTCTTC.

The chain carries TRBV20-1 and TRBJ1-4; no clear D gene. Trimming removed 1 base from V and 8 bases from J, with 14 bases in between. The CDR3 has 14 residues. Germline V gene data show CDR1 as DFQATT and CDR2 as SNEGSKA (reference sequence). The CDR3: CSARAAGMGEKLFF. In DNA form, the CDR3 reads TGCAGTGCTAGAGCGGCAGGCATGGGAGAAAAACTGTTTTTT.

Ten or more counts support this clonotype. V is TRBV7-9 and J is TRBJ1-1; D is possibly TRBD1 (5 bases). This CDR3 has 14 amino acids. V was trimmed by 0 bases and J by 1 base, leaving 6 bases between them. Germline V CDR1 and CDR2: SEHNR, FQNEAQ (reference sequence). The CDR3 DNA reads as TGTGCCAGCAGCTTAGCGACAGAGAACACTGAAGCTTTCTTT. It yields the protein CASSLATENTEAFF.

This clonotype was detected many times. This chain uses TRBV20-1 with TRBJ2-7; 9 bases agree with TRBD1. V was pared by 7 bases and J by 4 bases, with 5 bases of the junction left unmatched. This CDR3 has 12 amino acids. Germline assignment: CDR1 DFQATT and CDR2 SNEGSKA (reference sequence). CDR3 DNA sequence: TGCAGTGGAAGACAGGGGGAATACGAGCAGTACTTC. The encoded protein is CSGRQGEYEQYF.

This clonotype has at least ten counts. The chain has TRBV4-2 and TRBJ2-2, with D hard to call. The CDR3 covers 12 residues. V was cut by 4 bases and J by 2 bases, with 2 bases left in between. Looked up from germline, CDR1 is LGHNA and CDR2 is YNFKEQ. The CDR3 DNA sequence: TGTGCCAGCAGCCGAAACACCGGGGAGCTGTTTTTT. It yields the protein CASSRNTGELFF.

This clonotype was found a few times. CDR3 residues: CSARTNRGVGYEQYF. In DNA form, the CDR3 reads TGCAGTGCTAGAACAAACAGGGGTGTGGGCTACGAGCAGTACTTC. The chain combines TRBV20-1 with TRBJ2-7; 7 bases are shared with TRBD1. V shed 2 bases and J 3 bases; nucleotides not matched to a gene: 10. CDR3 size: 15 residues. Germline V lookup: CDR1 DFQATT, CDR2 SNEGSKA (reference sequence).

This clonotype was found many times. The rearrangement joins TRBV6-2 or TRBV6-3 to TRBJ2-1; TRBD2 matches at 9 bases. Germline CDR1 MNHEY, CDR2 SVGEGT. The CDR3 has 17 residues. V was clipped by 5 bases and J by 5 bases; unmatched bases: 13. The DNA for the CDR3 is TGTGCCAGCAGTAACCGTCGGGAGCGGGGGGCTAACAATGAGCAGTTCTTC. The encoded protein is CASSNRRERGANNEQFF.

This clonotype was recorded many times. The J gene is TRBJ1-2, the V gene TRBV2; D possibly corresponds to TRBD1 (6 bases). The CDR3 has 14 amino acids. The germline V and J ends were trimmed by 1 base and 4 bases, with 10 bases remaining between them. The germline V gene encodes CDR1 SNHLY and CDR2 FYNNEI. The CDR3 is CASSEDRVPYGYTF. CDR3 sequence (DNA): TGTGCCAGCAGTGAAGACAGGGTGCCCTATGGCTACACCTTC.

The table lists this clonotype with many counts. The chain employs TRBV2 and TRBJ2-7; the D call may be TRBD1 or TRBD2 (5 bases each). The CDR3 sequence is 13 residues long. Germline V gives CDR1 SNHLY, CDR2 FYNNEI. The germline V and J ends were trimmed by 6 bases and 1 base, with 10 bases remaining between them. In DNA form, the CDR3 reads TGTGCCAGCAGAAGAGGGGAGTCCTACGAGCAGTACTTC. It specifies CASRRGESYEQYF. The whole variable domain, filled in from reference TRBV2 and TRBJ2-7, reads EPEVTQTPSHQVTQMGQEVILRCVPISNHLYFYWYRQILGQKVEFLVSFYNNEISEKSEIFDDQFSVERPDGSNFTLKIRSTKLEDSAMYFCASRRGESYEQYFGPGTRLTVT.

This clonotype was observed a few times. The J gene is TRBJ1-1, the V gene TRBV14; TRBD1 matches 7 bases. The CDR3 contains 15 residues. Germline V lookup: CDR1 SGHDN, CDR2 FVKESK. V lost 1 base to trimming and J lost 4 bases; unmatched junction nucleotides: 6. The DNA of the CDR3 is TGTGCCAGCAGCCAAGGAGCAGGGGGGTTCACTGAAGCTTTCTTT. Its translation is CASSQGAGGFTEAFF.

This clonotype came up once. Being one base from a much bigger clone, this may be a read error. The chain carries TRBV27 and TRBJ2-7; 11 bases agree with TRBD1. CDR1 and CDR2 (germline): MNHEY, SMNVEV (reference sequence). The CDR3 is made up of 16 amino acids. V gave up 6 bases and J gave up 7 bases; unmatched junction bases: 14. The CDR3 sequence: CASRLSWTGGVREQYF. DNA of the CDR3: TGTGCCAGCAGACTCAGCTGGACAGGGGGCGTGAGGGAGCAGTACTTC.

There are many counts of this clonotype. Here the CDR3 DNA reads TGCGCCAGCAGCCAAGATGGACACTCTGGGGCCAACGTCCTGACTTTC. This gives the protein CASSQDGHSGANVLTF. The chain couples TRBV4-3 to TRBJ2-6; D is possibly TRBD1 (5 bases). The CDR3 covers 16 residues. V was shortened by 0 bases and J by 0 bases, with 6 bases between the two germline ends. In germline, CDR1 is LGHNA, CDR2 YSLEER.

A few counts support this clonotype. The chain combines TRBV4-2 with TRBJ1-6; D gene ambiguous. The CDR3 is 14 amino acids. From germline, CDR1 is LGHNA and CDR2 YNFKEQ. V was pared by 0 bases and J by 7 bases, with 7 bases between. This CDR3 reads CASSQDRKNSPLHF. CDR3 nucleotide sequence: TGTGCCAGCAGCCAAGACAGAAAAAATTCACCCCTCCACTTT.

This clonotype was seen at least ten times. The CDR3 spells CASSLEEATSGNTIYF. In DNA form, the CDR3 reads TGTGCCAGCAGCTTAGAGGAGGCTACGTCTGGAAACACCATATATTTT. The chain has TRBV7-2 and TRBJ1-3; D not resolved. The ends were cut back, 1 base at V and 1 base at J, with 11 bases in the middle. The CDR3 runs 16 residues. Germline V lookup: CDR1 SGHTA, CDR2 FQGNSA.

This clonotype was seen a handful of times. At one end, the junction sequence differs from germline, possibly due to a read error. The chain uses TRBV4-1 and TRBJ2-6; D unresolved. CDR1 MGHRA and CDR2 YSYEKL come from the germline V gene. The CDR3 has 16 amino acids. CDR3 nucleotide sequence: TGCGCCAGCGGCCAACGACCGAACTCTGGGGCCAACGTCCTGACTTTC. It specifies CASGQRPNSGANVLTF.

The sample holds many counts of this clonotype. The CDR3 sequence is CASSHPPYRGSGNTIYF. DNA of the CDR3: TGTGCCAGCAGCCACCCACCCTACAGGGGCTCTGGAAACACCATATATTTT. V usage is TRBV7-2 and J usage is TRBJ1-3, with TRBD1 matching over 7 bases. Germline V lookup: CDR1 SGHTA, CDR2 FQGNSA. The CDR3 length is 17 residues. V dropped 5 bases and J dropped 0; count of bases not matched to a gene: 10. Looking up the rest from reference TRBV7-2 and TRBJ1-3 gives the full variable domain: GAGVSQSPSNKVTEKGKDVELRCDPISGHTALYWYRQSLGQGLEFLIYFQGNSAPDKSGLPSDRFSAERTGGSVSTLTIQRTQQEDSAVYLCASSHPPYRGSGNTIYFGEGSWLTVV.

This clonotype was seen many times. The chain is built from TRBV3-1 and TRBJ1-3; no definite D call. The ends were cut back, 1 base at V and 2 bases at J, with 3 bases in the middle. The CDR3 extends over 13 amino acids. Germline values: CDR1 LGHDT, CDR2 YNNKEL (reference sequence). Here the CDR3 DNA reads TGTGCCAGCAGCCAAGTAGCTGGAAACACCATATATTTT. Protein product: CASSQVAGNTIYF.